Sequencing of this T cell receptor (beta chain) was carried out in a study of post-analysis software for immune sequencing data (dated by TCRdb to between 2014 and 2017). General notes on the study: Disease courses on record covered relapsing-remitting, secondary progressive and progressive-relapsing multiple sclerosis, though some patients had no subtype annotation. The patient repertoires were set against under 13 previously published healthy control repertoires from donors whose ages ranged from about 6 to 27 years. A subset of samples was prepared in parallel using single-end sample barcoding, then pooled and co-amplified after Illumina adapter ligation.

About this clonotype: There is no known antigen for this receptor. Base qualities are not provided; no much larger clone lies one nucleotide away.

Its CDR3 holds 15 amino acids, cysteine through phenylalanine. The sequence is cut down to CDR3 DNA, 45 bases in frame from base 1. From a lookup of the germline V gene, CDR1 and CDR2 are SGHRS and YFSETQ. V trim: 3 bases; J trim: 3 bases; unmatched bases: 7. Broad study findings and their caveats: The multiple sclerosis patient group was slightly younger than the control group. Several TRBV segments, including TRBV5-6, TRBV5-1 and TRBV20-1, were significantly more frequent in patients than controls. Compared with controls, multiple sclerosis patients had significantly lower normalized Chao1 diversity, a finding suggesting substantial peripheral T-cell clonal expansion. Strong co-clustering of samples prepared in the same batch was shown by direct clustering with F measure, prompting a batch-effect correction.

To demonstrate the VDJtools post-analysis software, the study profiled TCR beta repertoires from the peripheral blood of about 13 young patients with multiple sclerosis. Multiple sclerosis patients were children and adolescents aged roughly 6 to 17 years. Preparation of the library involved PCR. Sequenced using an Illumina HiSeq 2500. To reduce PCR and sequencing biases, unique molecular identifiers were incorporated into the TCR beta cDNA libraries. Some 500,000 cDNA molecules were obtained per 1 to 10 million input T cells, so each molecule approximated one T cell. Patient libraries were prepared and sequenced with the same protocol used for the earlier healthy control dataset. Samples belonging to the same batch were prepared together, multiplexed and sequenced on a shared HiSeq lane. The source study handled its data this way. Raw barcoded reads were processed with MIGEC, and single-read molecular identifier groups were discarded before consensus assembly and CDR3 extraction. VDJtools was used for post-analysis of the clonotype tables, with diversity normalized by down-sampling every dataset to the smallest sample size. Repertoire overlap clustering matched CDR3 amino acid but not nucleotide sequences to correct batch-related cross-sample contamination. TCRdb reanalyzed the raw reads on its own, using fastp at Q25 for trimming and MiXCR for clone calling, and kept in-frame beta chains. A single entry per CDR3 protein holds the most common genes and DNA from its merged rows. The V and J calls shown here were made by TCRdb, not taken from the authors' results. This sample holds around 710,000 distinct CDR3 sequences; around 45% were observed only once. The top ten clonotypes cover 4.9% of the sample.

The rearrangement joined TRBV5-1 to TRBJ2-7; 9 bases in the junction line up with TRBD1. Sequencing was carried out using blood. This TCR came from a girl aged 5-17 years with multiple sclerosis. The sequence in DNA is TGCGCCAGCAGCTCGGGACAGGGACCTTTCTACGAGCAGTACTTC. Translated, it gives CASSSGQGPFYEQYF.